The 20 T cell receptor beta chains below all came from one sample that was sequenced in a study of cytomegalovirus exposure and HLA in healthy donors. With 60 Vbeta and 13 Jbeta primers, the PCR was carried out. Assay used: immunoSEQ multiplex PCR; TCRdb lists only in-frame clones, some missing. The sample has around 90,000 clones, nearly 80% seen once. Sequencing used PBMCs. These receptors were collected from a woman in her thirties or forties in good health and CMV-seronegative.

This sequence joins TRBV5-1 and TRBJ1-5; no firm D call. Germline lookup yields CDR1 SGHRS and CDR2 YFSETQ. CDR3 length: 14 residues. Trimming cost V 0 bases and J 7 bases, with 11 bases left between them. For the CDR3, the DNA is TGCGCCAGCAGCTTGGACGGGGATCGGCAGCCCCAGCATTTT. Protein product: CASSLDGDRQPQHF.

The chain has TRBV11-2 and TRBJ2-2; TRBD2 matches at 7 bases. This CDR3 is built from 15 residues. CDR1 and CDR2 from the germline V gene are SGHAT and FQNNGV. The junction had 4 bases not matched to a gene; V was cut back by 3 bases and J by 3 bases. The chain's CDR3 is CASSLTSQYTGELFF. The CDR3 bases are TGTGCCAGCAGCTTGACTAGCCAGTACACCGGGGAGCTGTTTTTT.

The rearrangement links TRBV2 to TRBJ1-1; D might be TRBD1 (5 bases). The CDR3 runs 14 residues. V was cut by 8 bases and J by 8 bases, with 21 bases left in between. Germline V gene sequence: CDR1 SNHLY, CDR2 FYNNEI. The CDR3 loop reads CASGDYDSASEAFF. DNA of the CDR3: TGTGCCAGCGGGGACTACGACAGCGCCTCGGAAGCTTTCTTT.

The genes are TRBV5-4 and TRBJ2-5; 7 nucleotides line up with TRBD1. CDR1 SGHNT and CDR2 YYREEE come from the germline V gene (reference sequence). Unmatched junction bases numbered 5, after V lost 0 bases and J lost 3 bases. The CDR3 length is 15 residues. The CDR3 nucleotides are TGTGCCAGCAGCTTGGAGGGACAGCGGAAAGAGACCCAGTACTTC. It yields the protein CASSLEGQRKETQYF.

The gene calls are TRBV6-5 and TRBJ2-7; TRBD1 matches at 9 bases. V shed 7 bases and J 4 bases; nucleotides not matched to a gene: 8. The length of the CDR3 is 14 residues. Germline CDR1 reads MNHEY; CDR2 reads SVGAGI. The DNA of the CDR3 is TGTGCCAGCAAACCGGGACAGGGAGTTTACGAGCAGTACTTC. Translating it yields CASKPGQGVYEQYF.

In its sample, this clone was seen a few times. The chain has TRBV6-6 and TRBJ2-1, with TRBD2 matching 10 bases. V was clipped by 6 bases and J by 5 bases; unmatched bases: 10. CDR1 is MNHNY and CDR2 is SVGAGI in the germline V gene (reference sequence). This CDR3 has 16 amino acids. The CDR3 protein is CASRSPSGRANNEQFF. The DNA for the CDR3 is TGTGCCAGCAGGTCCCCAAGCGGGAGGGCCAACAATGAGCAGTTCTTC.

The chain carries TRBV11-1 and TRBJ2-1; the match to TRBD1 covers 7 bases. The CDR3 sequence is 13 residues long. V was pared by 3 bases and J by 9 bases, with 5 bases of the junction left unmatched. Germline V gene lookup returns CDR1 SGHAT and CDR2 FQDESV (reference sequence). The CDR3 loop is CASSFRGGSEQFF. CDR3 DNA sequence: TGTGCCAGCAGCTTTAGAGGGGGCAGTGAGCAGTTCTTC.

This clone was seen only once. CDR3 loop: CASSEDRGKNIQYF. The CDR3 region has the DNA TGTGCCAGCAGTGAAGACAGGGGTAAAAACATTCAGTACTTC. This chain connects TRBV25-1 to TRBJ2-4, with TRBD1 matching 8 bases. The V and J ends lost 2 bases and 4 bases, in that order; junction bases with no gene match: 1. Germline CDR1 reads MGHDK; CDR2 reads SYGVNS. CDR3 length: 14 amino acids.

The chain is built from TRBV5-6 and TRBJ2-2, with 10 positions matching TRBD1. Germline V lookup: CDR1 SGHDT, CDR2 YYEEEE. The CDR3 totals 19 residues. With 4 bases clipped from V and 7 bases from J, the junction kept 19 bases outside the gene matches. For the CDR3, the DNA is TGTGCCAGCAGCCTCAGCGTACTGACAGGGGGCGTGAGTGGCGGGGAGCTGTTTTTT. The encoded protein is CASSLSVLTGGVSGGELFF.

The V call is TRBV18, the J call TRBJ1-4; 7 bases align to TRBD1. Trimming took 6 bases from V and 7 from J; bases not matched to a gene: 8. CDR3 length: 14 residues. Germline assignment: CDR1 KGHSH and CDR2 LQKENI. As DNA, the CDR3 is TGTGCCAGCTCCCACCGAGGACAGGTTGAAAAACTGTTTTTT. Amino acid sequence: CASSHRGQVEKLFF.

In its sample, this clone was seen once. This chain links TRBV9 with TRBJ1-6, with a possible D match to TRBD1 (5 bases). V dropped 1 base and J dropped 3 bases, with 11 bases sitting between them. Germline loops: CDR1 SGDLS, CDR2 YYNGEE. The CDR3 is 16 residues long. CDR3 nucleotides: TGTGCCAGCAGCGTAACGGGGGGAGGCTATAATTCACCCCTCCACTTT. Amino acid sequence: CASSVTGGGYNSPLHF.

This clone was picked up one time. The chain is built from TRBV4-2 and TRBJ2-4, with 8 bases aligning to TRBD2. Germline-derived CDR1 and CDR2 are LGHNA and YNFKEQ. The CDR3 contains 17 residues. J gave up 4 bases and V 5 bases, and 13 bases lay outside the gene matches. The CDR3 loop reads CASSDVTPGLVKNIQYF. CDR3 bases: TGTGCCAGCAGCGATGTAACACCGGGACTAGTTAAAAACATTCAGTACTTC.

The CDR3 here is CASSLVASGRETQYF. The CDR3 nucleotides read TGTGCCAGCAGCTTAGTTGCTAGCGGGAGAGAGACCCAGTACTTC. The V and J genes are TRBV7-6 and TRBJ2-5; 10 nucleotides match TRBD2. Germline CDR1 and CDR2: SGHVS and FNYEAQ. The CDR3 is made up of 15 amino acids. V gave up 1 base and J gave up 4 bases; unmatched junction bases: 3. Drawing the rest from reference TRBV7-6 and TRBJ2-5, the complete variable domain is GAGVSQSPRYKVTKRGQDVALRCDPISGHVSLYWYRQALGQGPEFLTYFNYEAQQDKSGLPNDRFSAERPEGSISTLTIQRTEQRDSAMYRCASSLVASGRETQYFGPGTRLLVL.

The rearrangement links TRBV5-8 to TRBJ1-1; 12 nucleotides align to TRBD1. V was clipped by 3 bases and J by 4 bases; unmatched bases: 10. The CDR3 has 17 residues. CDR1 is SGHTS and CDR2 is YDEGEE in the germline V gene. As DNA, the CDR3 is TGTGCCAGCAGCTGGACGGGACAGGGGGCAGTAAGCACTGAAGCTTTCTTT. It codes for CASSWTGQGAVSTEAFF.

J is TRBJ1-4 and V is TRBV11-2; D uncertain. The CDR3 runs 12 residues. Germline CDR1 and CDR2: SGHAT and FQNNGV. Trimming stripped 1 base from V and 8 bases from J, with 5 bases between. The CDR3: CASSLGAEKLFF. DNA of the CDR3: TGTGCCAGCAGCTTAGGGGCGGAAAAACTGTTTTTT.

The J gene is TRBJ2-2, the V gene TRBV4-3; D gene ambiguous. This CDR3 spans 14 amino acids. Germline-derived CDR1 and CDR2 are LGHNA and YSLEER. V was pared by 3 bases and J by 4 bases, with 9 bases between. The CDR3 sequence is CASSQTHLTGELFF. The DNA of the CDR3 is TGCGCCAGCAGCCAGACACACCTCACCGGGGAGCTGTTTTTT.

The sample holds one count of this clone. The chain joins TRBV7-9 to TRBJ2-7; D is perhaps TRBD2 (7 bases). This CDR3 has 15 amino acids. Germline values: CDR1 SEHNR, CDR2 FQNEAQ (reference sequence). Trimming took off 3 bases at V and 6 bases at J, with 18 bases between the two ends. CDR3 sequence: CASSLGGLLVPEQYF. CDR3 in DNA: TGTGCCAGCAGCTTGGGGGGGCTCCTAGTCCCCGAGCAGTACTTC. The variable domain in full, with the rest retrieved from reference TRBV7-9 and TRBJ2-7, is DTGVSQNPRHKITKRGQNVTFRCDPISEHNRLYWYRQTLGQGPEFLTYFQNEAQLEKSRLLSDRFSAERPKGSFSTLEIQRTEQGDSAMYLCASSLGGLLVPEQYFGPGTRLTVT.

As regards this clone: A junction end diverges from the germline sequence, so it may reflect a read error. The V gene is TRBV7-9, the J gene TRBJ1-2; no definite D call. Germline V gene data show CDR1 as SEHNR and CDR2 as FQNEAQ (reference sequence). The CDR3 has 12 amino acids. In nucleotides, the CDR3 is TGTGCCAGCAGCTTAGAGGGAGTCTCTTACTCCTTC. Residues: CASSLEGVSYSF.

This rearrangement joins TRBV14 to TRBJ1-4; D remains unclear. The CDR3 covers 16 residues. V lost 0 bases and J lost 8, with 16 bases in between. The V gene's germline CDR1 is SGHDN and CDR2 FVKESK. The CDR3 spells CASSQDLSGAGEKLFF. The CDR3 bases are TGTGCCAGCAGCCAAGATTTATCCGGCGCGGGAGAAAAACTGTTTTTT.

This chain links TRBV11-3 with TRBJ2-2; TRBD1 matches 7 bases. CDR1 SGHNT and CDR2 YENEEA come from the germline V gene. The CDR3 extends over 15 amino acids. Losses at the gene ends were 5 bases for V and 2 bases for J; bases not matched to a gene: 5. CDR3 in amino acids: CASSQTGINTGELFF. The CDR3 coding sequence is TGTGCCAGCAGCCAGACAGGGATAAACACCGGGGAGCTGTTTTTT.